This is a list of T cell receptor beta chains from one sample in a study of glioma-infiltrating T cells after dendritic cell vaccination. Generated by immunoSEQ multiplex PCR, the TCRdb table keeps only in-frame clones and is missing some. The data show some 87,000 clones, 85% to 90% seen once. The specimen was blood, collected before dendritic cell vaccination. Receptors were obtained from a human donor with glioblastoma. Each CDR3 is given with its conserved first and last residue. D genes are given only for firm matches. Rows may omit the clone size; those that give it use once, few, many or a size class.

CDR3aa: CASSLDTGRSETEAFF
CDR3nt: TGTGCCAGCAGCTTAGACACAGGAAGGTCGGAGACTGAAGCTTTCTTT
j_gene: TRBJ1-1
abundance: .
d_gene: .
v_gene: TRBV11-2

CDR3aa: CASSLVAGDYEQYF
CDR3nt: TGCGCCAGCAGCTTGGTCGCAGGGGATTACGAGCAGTACTTC
j_gene: TRBJ2-7
abundance: once
d_gene: .
v_gene: TRBV5-1

CDR3aa: CASGWTVGSSEQYF
CDR3nt: TGCGCCAGCGGCTGGACAGTGGGTAGCAGCGAGCAGTACTTC
j_gene: TRBJ2-7
abundance: .
d_gene: .
v_gene: TRBV5-1

CDR3aa: CASSLLAGGGNEQFF
CDR3nt: TGTGCCAGCAGCCTACTAGCGGGAGGGGGCAATGAGCAGTTCTTC
j_gene: TRBJ2-1
abundance: .
d_gene: TRBD2
v_gene: TRBV6-5

CDR3aa: CASSKVEFGTGYGETQYF
CDR3nt: TGTGCCAGCAGCAAGGTGGAGTTTGGGACAGGGTACGGCGAGACCCAGTACTTC
j_gene: TRBJ2-5
abundance: .
d_gene: TRBD1
v_gene: TRBV7-2

CDR3aa: CASSVGGGVSDTQYF
CDR3nt: TGTGCCAGCAGCGTAGGCGGGGGGGTCTCAGATACGCAGTATTTT
j_gene: TRBJ2-3
abundance: once
d_gene: TRBD2
v_gene: TRBV9

CDR3aa: CATSRGGVANTEAFF
CDR3nt: TGTGCCACCAGCAGGGGGGGGGTGGCAAACACTGAAGCTTTCTTT
j_gene: TRBJ1-1
abundance: .
d_gene: .
v_gene: TRBV15

CDR3aa: CASSAQSNLYTF
CDR3nt: TGTGCCAGCAGTGCTCAGTCCAACCTCTACACCTTC
j_gene: TRBJ1-2
abundance: few
d_gene: .
v_gene: TRBV2

CDR3aa: CASSLEGLAGVGGTDTQYF
CDR3nt: TGTGCCAGCAGCTTGGAAGGACTAGCGGGAGTGGGCGGCACAGATACGCAGTATTTT
j_gene: TRBJ2-3
abundance: medium-sized
d_gene: TRBD2
v_gene: TRBV5-6

CDR3aa: CASTPGQGYQPQHF
CDR3nt: TGTGCCAGCACCCCGGGACAGGGATACCAGCCCCAGCATTTT
j_gene: TRBJ1-5
abundance: once
d_gene: TRBD1
v_gene: TRBV28

CDR3aa: CSVGQSGNTIYF
CDR3nt: TGCAGCGTTGGGCAGTCTGGAAACACCATATATTTT
j_gene: TRBJ1-3
abundance: .
d_gene: .
v_gene: TRBV29-1

CDR3aa: CASSLVGTGLSPLHF
CDR3nt: TGTGCCAGCAGCTTAGTCGGGACAGGGTTATCACCCCTCCACTTT
j_gene: TRBJ1-6
abundance: .
d_gene: TRBD1
v_gene: TRBV11-2

CDR3aa: CASSATGYEAFF
CDR3nt: TGCGCCAGCAGTGCAACAGGATACGAAGCTTTCTTT
j_gene: TRBJ1-1
abundance: once
d_gene: .
v_gene: TRBV10-1

CDR3aa: CASSPPGTSYNEQFF
CDR3nt: TGTGCCAGCAGCCCACCCGGGACTAGCTACAATGAGCAGTTCTTC
j_gene: TRBJ2-1
abundance: .
d_gene: TRBD2
v_gene: TRBV7-3

CDR3aa: CASSKGGLAPKPSYEQYF
CDR3nt: TGTGCCAGCAGCAAAGGGGGACTAGCGCCCAAACCCTCCTACGAGCAGTACTTC
j_gene: TRBJ2-7
abundance: .
d_gene: .
v_gene: TRBV21-1

CDR3aa: CATSRVNTNQPQHF
CDR3nt: TGTGCCACCAGCAGAGTAAACACCAATCAGCCCCAGCATTTT
j_gene: TRBJ1-5
abundance: .
d_gene: .
v_gene: TRBV15

CDR3aa: CASSYTPYTEAFF
CDR3nt: TGTGCCAGCAGCTATACACCTTACACTGAAGCTTTCTTT
j_gene: TRBJ1-1
abundance: few
d_gene: .
v_gene: TRBV7-9

CDR3aa: CASSLTGKGEQYF
CDR3nt: TGTGCCAGTAGCCTCACAGGGAAGGGGGAGCAGTACTTC
j_gene: TRBJ2-7
abundance: .
d_gene: .
v_gene: TRBV19

CDR3aa: CASSGGQGVGEQFF
CDR3nt: TGTGCCAGCAGTGGGGGACAGGGGGTGGGGGAGCAGTTCTTC
j_gene: TRBJ2-1
abundance: few
d_gene: TRBD1
v_gene: TRBV2

CDR3aa: CASSLWLADGTQYF
CDR3nt: TGTGCCAGCAGCTTATGGCTAGCCGATGGGACCCAGTACTTC
j_gene: TRBJ2-5
abundance: .
d_gene: .
v_gene: TRBV7-2

CDR3aa: CASMAPGANTGELFF
CDR3nt: TGCGCCAGCATGGCCCCGGGGGCGAACACCGGGGAGCTGTTTTTT
j_gene: TRBJ2-2
abundance: .
d_gene: .
v_gene: TRBV10-2

CDR3aa: CASSGQREGYNEQFF
CDR3nt: TGTGCCAGCAGTGGACAGCGGGAGGGATACAATGAGCAGTTCTTC
j_gene: TRBJ2-1
abundance: once
d_gene: TRBD2
v_gene: TRBV2

CDR3aa: CASGLGTGSSGANVLTF
CDR3nt: TGTGCTAGTGGTTTGGGGACAGGCTCTAGTGGGGCCAACGTCCTGACTTTC
j_gene: TRBJ2-6
abundance: .
d_gene: TRBD1
v_gene: TRBV12-5

CDR3aa: CASSDRELGYEQYF
CDR3nt: TGTGCCAGCAGTGACCGGGAGCTGGGCTACGAGCAGTACTTC
j_gene: TRBJ2-7
abundance: .
d_gene: .
v_gene: TRBV25-1

CDR3aa: CASSYGAGARYEQYF
CDR3nt: TGTGCCAGCAGTTACGGAGCGGGGGCGAGGTACGAGCAGTACTTC
j_gene: TRBJ2-7
abundance: .
d_gene: TRBD2
v_gene: TRBV6-7

CDR3aa: CATSPIRALKNIQYF
CDR3nt: TGTGCCACCTCCCCAATCCGCGCGCTTAAAAACATTCAGTACTTC
j_gene: TRBJ2-4
abundance: .
d_gene: .
v_gene: TRBV6-5